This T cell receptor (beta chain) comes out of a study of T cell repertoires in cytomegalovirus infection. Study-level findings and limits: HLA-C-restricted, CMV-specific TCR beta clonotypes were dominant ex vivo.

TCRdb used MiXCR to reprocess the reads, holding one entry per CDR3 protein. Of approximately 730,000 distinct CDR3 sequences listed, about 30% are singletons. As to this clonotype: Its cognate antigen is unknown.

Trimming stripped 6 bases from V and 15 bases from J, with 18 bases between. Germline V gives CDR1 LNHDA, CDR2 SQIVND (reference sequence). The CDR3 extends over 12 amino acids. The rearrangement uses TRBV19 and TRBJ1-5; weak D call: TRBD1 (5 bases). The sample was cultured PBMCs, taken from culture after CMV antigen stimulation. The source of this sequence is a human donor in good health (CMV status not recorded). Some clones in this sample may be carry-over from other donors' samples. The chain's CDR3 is CASRPGQGVWHF. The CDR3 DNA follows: TGTGCCAGTAGGCCCGGGCAGGGAGTCTGGCATTTT.